The source of this TCR beta chain is a study of blood T cells in healthy people across ages (dated by TCRdb to between 2015 and 2017). For the wider study: In model experiments, template switching captured roughly one uniquely barcoded TCR beta cDNA molecule for every two T cells. Age-related changes in TCR beta repertoire diversity were measured in the study by deep sequencing normalized with unique cDNA molecular identifiers. The donors were split into four age groups: young (average around 15 years), middle-aged (around 40), aged (over 55) and long-lived (roughly 77). To avoid experimental bias, donors of different ages were randomly spread across the sequencing lanes. Two additional independent replicas of 1 million unique cDNA reads from the same blood draw were analyzed for two donors (one aged 18 to 29 and one aged 80 or older). Overall study results and their limits: Compared with the aged group, the long-lived group had more naive CD4+ T cells, fewer expanded clones and increased TCR diversity, a pattern suggesting age selection. As age increased, observed TCR beta diversity per million T cells dropped in a roughly linear way, and a significant reduction was already evident by age around 41. The CMV infection status of donors was not known, potentially confounding age-related changes in expanded clonotypes. Estimates of total diversity based on one million sequenced T cells were considered lower bounds and underestimates. The percentage of naive T cells measured by flow cytometry correlated strongly with observed TCR beta diversity. Bulk unsorted PBMC profiling prevented conclusive comparison of naive and antigen-experienced compartments.

Libraries were built with 5' RACE. The run used an Illumina HiSeq 2500. A second roughly 6 to 12 cycle PCR used a sample-barcoded 5' primer and a J-beta primer mix. A unique molecular identifier was introduced onto each TCR beta cDNA molecule by a template-switch 5' adaptor carrying 12 random nucleotides. Each sample yielded at least 3 million CDR3-containing paired-end reads. The Mint cDNA synthesis kit, primed by a TRBC-specific oligonucleotide, was used to synthesize first-strand cDNA from all RNA. After uracil-DNA glycosylase treatment, a first 18-cycle PCR used universal primers M1SS and BC2_uni_R on all cDNA. Processing in the source paper ran as follows. Normalization of each sample was performed by random selection of 1 million high-quality reads, each carrying a distinct molecular identifier. Instead of being binned into consensus sequences, reads with shared molecular identifiers were discarded. MiTCR, set to a Q25 quality threshold and the strictest error-elimination algorithm, was used for CDR3 identification, clonotype clustering and error correction. A nonparametric unseen species model with Euler transformation was used to estimate a lower bound on total TCR beta diversity. In TCRdb, the public reads were trimmed at Q25 with fastp and aligned with MiXCR, with productive beta chains retained. Rows are unified per CDR3 protein, each entry keeping the most common DNA and genes. TCRdb, rather than the study authors, made the V and J calls. The sample table shows more than 650,000 distinct CDR3 sequences, and approximately 21% are seen once. Jointly, the top ten make up approximately 20% of the sample.

Systemically healthy Caucasian individuals from Russia, 35 to 50 in total and aged roughly 6 to 95 years, were included as donors. Approximately 10 milliliters of peripheral blood were collected from each donor into EDTA-treated Vacutainer tubes. Ficoll-Paque density-gradient centrifugation was used to isolate PBMCs, with at least 6 million obtained per sample. Trizol reagent was used to extract total RNA from PBMCs, with at least 5 micrograms per sample. The percentages of naive CD45RAhigh/CD27high T cells were determined by flow cytometry on a PBMC aliquot from every donor. The germline V gene (reference sequence) sets CDR1 to SEHNR and CDR2 to FQNEAQ. Spanning cysteine to phenylalanine, the CDR3 consists of 16 amino acids. The CDR3 DNA has 48 bases and is translated from base 1. Trimming removed 4 bases from V and 3 bases from J, leaving 19 bases between the germline ends. This clonotype was seen a handful of times. Its binding antigen is unknown. Nothing much larger sits one base from this clone, and base qualities are not available.

The specimen sequenced was blood. The rearranged segments are TRBV7-9 and TRBJ2-7; TRBD2 is perhaps the D gene, given 7 matching bases. This TCR derives from a man in his 70s in good health. CDR3 loop: CASSSWRGGDFYEQYF. The sequence in DNA is TGTGCCAGCAGCTCTTGGAGGGGGGGGGATTTCTACGAGCAGTACTTC.